The 12 T cell receptor beta chains given below trace back to one sample, sequenced in a study of cytomegalovirus exposure and HLA in healthy donors. The PCR employed 60 Vbeta primers together with 13 Jbeta primers. Profiled with immunoSEQ multiplex PCR; TCRdb holds only in-frame clones, not every one. The table has about 140,000 clones, 88% seen once. The sequencing input was PBMCs. These receptors all come from a woman between 40 and 55 years old in good health and CMV-seronegative.

The chain has TRBV2 and TRBJ2-5; 9 bases fit TRBD2. The germline V gene encodes CDR1 SNHLY and CDR2 FYNNEI. The CDR3 spans 15 residues. V lost 6 bases to trimming and J lost 5 bases; unmatched junction nucleotides: 10. CDR3 sequence reads: CASRPDLAGGETQYF. The CDR3 DNA reads as TGTGCCAGCAGACCCGATCTCGCGGGGGGGGAGACCCAGTACTTC.

This rearrangement joins TRBV19 to TRBJ2-3; 9 bases map to TRBD1. CDR1 is LNHDA and CDR2 is SQIVND in the germline V gene (reference sequence). V lost 4 bases, J lost 8 bases, and 4 bases stayed unmatched. This CDR3 has 13 residues. The CDR3 bases are TGTGCCAGTAGTAGGGACAGGGAAGGTACGCAGTATTTT. As protein: CASSRDREGTQYF.

The rearrangement links TRBV6-1 to TRBJ1-1, with 7 nucleotides matching TRBD1. The CDR3 extends over 13 amino acids. The germline V gene has CDR1 MNHNS and CDR2 SASEGT. Trimming at V came to 8 bases and at J to 4 bases, leaving 7 bases not matched to a gene. CDR3: CASGDRDLTEAFF. CDR3 coding DNA: TGTGCCAGCGGAGACAGGGATCTCACTGAAGCTTTCTTT.

The chain's CDR3 is CASSSEGTVPGNTIYF. CDR3 DNA sequence: TGTGCCAGCAGCTCAGAAGGGACAGTCCCTGGAAACACCATATATTTT. The rearrangement uses TRBV7-9 and TRBJ1-3; 7 positions match TRBD1. V lost 4 bases, J lost 2 bases, and 8 bases stayed unmatched. This CDR3 contains 16 residues. Germline assignment: CDR1 SEHNR and CDR2 FQNEAQ (reference sequence).

This chain connects TRBV5-1 to TRBJ2-7, with a tentative D call TRBD1 (6 bases). Germline V gives CDR1 SGHRS, CDR2 YFSETQ. The CDR3 has 15 amino acids. The V and J ends lost 0 bases and 5 bases respectively, with 15 bases between them. In DNA form, the CDR3 reads TGCGCCAGCAGCTTGGCGATCCAGGGGCCCAACGAGCAGTACTTC. Translation gives CASSLAIQGPNEQYF.

The chain has TRBV5-4 and TRBJ2-1; the match to TRBD2 covers 10 bases. Germline CDR1 is SGHNT and CDR2 is YYREEE (reference sequence). Trimming removed 4 bases from V and 9 bases from J; junction bases left unmatched: 10. The CDR3 spans 15 residues. Here the CDR3 reads CASSPPSGSAGEQFF. As DNA, the CDR3 is TGTGCCAGCAGCCCCCCTAGCGGGAGCGCCGGTGAGCAGTTCTTC.

This sequence joins TRBV5-1 and TRBJ2-5, with no clear D. There are 13 residues in the CDR3. Germline V gene data show CDR1 as SGHRS and CDR2 as YFSETQ. Between the trimmed V and J ends, which lost 0 bases and 1 base, there was a span of 4 bases. This chain's CDR3 is CASSLDSQETQYF. The CDR3 nucleotides are TGCGCCAGCAGCTTGGACAGCCAAGAGACCCAGTACTTC.

The chain employs TRBV7-3 and TRBJ2-7, with 7 bases lining up with TRBD1. Germline loops: CDR1 SGHTA, CDR2 FQGTGA. V trimming: 5 bases; J trimming: 6 bases; junction bases outside the gene matches: 10. The CDR3 has 14 residues. CDR3 residues: CASSPTGSMSEQYF. The CDR3 DNA sequence: TGTGCCAGCAGCCCGACAGGGAGTATGAGCGAGCAGTACTTC.

This sequence joins TRBV19 and TRBJ2-7; 7 nucleotides line up with TRBD1. The CDR3 totals 16 residues. Germline V gene lookup returns CDR1 LNHDA and CDR2 SQIVND (reference sequence). With V trimmed by 6 bases and J by 3 bases, 14 bases remained unmatched. CDR3 coding DNA: TGTGCCAGTAGCTCCCCCCTGACAGGGCTTATCTACGAGCAGTACTTC. Encoded protein: CASSSPLTGLIYEQYF.

The chain recombines TRBV9 with TRBJ1-6; a possible D gene is TRBD1 (5 bases). V shed 1 base and J shed 8 bases, with 10 bases lying between them. The CDR3 is 14 amino acids. Per germline, CDR1 SGDLS and CDR2 YYNGEE. CDR3 amino acids: CASSVHPGDSPLHF. The CDR3 DNA reads TGTGCCAGCAGCGTACATCCGGGGGATTCACCCCTCCACTTT.

CDR3 DNA sequence: TGCGCCAGCAGCTGGGTAGCGGGAGGCTATGACGAGCAGTACTTC. It yields the protein CASSWVAGGYDEQYF. The gene calls are TRBV5-1 and TRBJ2-7; 10 bases are a match to TRBD2. J lost 5 bases, V lost 3 bases, and 8 bases had no gene match. The CDR3 spans 15 residues. CDR1 is SGHRS and CDR2 is YFSETQ in the germline V gene.

The chain recombines TRBV30 with TRBJ2-2, with 10 bases matching TRBD2. The junction had 9 bases not matched to a gene; V was cut back by 5 bases and J by 6 bases. The CDR3 runs to 15 residues. CDR1 is GTSNPN, CDR2 SVGIG, per germline (reference sequence). The CDR3 here is CAWESSGRAAGELFF. The CDR3 region has the DNA TGTGCCTGGGAATCGAGCGGGAGGGCCGCCGGGGAGCTGTTTTTT. The full variable domain, with the rest looked up from reference TRBV30 and TRBJ2-2, is SQTIHQWPATLVQPVGSPLSLECTVEGTSNPNLYWYRQAAGRGLQLLFYSVGIGQISSEVPQNLSASRPQDRQFILSSKKLLLSDSGFYLCAWESSGRAAGELFFGEGSRLTVL.